What follows are 30 T cell receptor beta chains derived from one specimen sequenced in a study of CD4 T cell repertoires in COVID-19. Antigen-reactive proliferating T cell lines came from CFSE-labeled cells given autologous monocytes and SARS-CoV-2 spike or nucleoprotein. TCRdb's table, derived via immunoSEQ multiplex PCR, lists solely in-frame clones and lacks some. In the table there are fewer than 700 clones, 18% of which are singletons. Their recognized antigens are unknown. This specimen consisted of circulating follicular helper CD4+ T cells, cultured in vitro, obtained after recovery from COVID-19. The receptors were gathered from a human donor who had COVID-19.

This clone is categorized as medium-sized. The chain combines TRBV6-2 or TRBV6-3 with TRBJ2-3; perhaps D is TRBD1 or TRBD2 (5 bases each). The CDR3 totals 14 residues. With 5 bases removed from V and 2 bases from J, the gap between germline ends came to 11 bases. The germline CDR1 and CDR2 sequences are MNHEY and SVGEGT. The CDR3 nucleotides are TGTGCCAGCAGTCGCCGGGGCGACACAGATACGCAGTATTTT. Translating it yields CASSRRGDTDTQYF.

The gene calls are TRBV7-8 and TRBJ1-2; D is undetermined. V was trimmed by 5 bases and J by 5 bases, leaving 9 bases between them. The CDR3 sequence is 12 residues long. Germline V lookup: CDR1 SGHVS, CDR2 FQNEAQ. CDR3: CASSPGEYGYTF. The CDR3 bases are TGTGCCAGCAGCCCCGGCGAGTATGGCTACACCTTC. The full variable domain, in which reference TRBV7-8 and TRBJ1-2 provide the parts outside the CDR3, is GAGVSQSPRYKVAKRGQDVALRCDPISGHVSLFWYQQALGQGPEFLTYFQNEAQLDKSGLPSDRFFAERPEGSVSTLKIQRTQQEDSAVYLCASSPGEYGYTFGSGTRLTVV.

This clone counts as large. The chain is built from TRBV19 and TRBJ1-2; TRBD1 might be the D (5 bases). Trimming left V 1 base short and J 7 bases short, with 10 bases between. The CDR3 runs 13 residues. CDR1 and CDR2 (germline): LNHDA, SQIVND (reference sequence). The CDR3 coding sequence is TGTGCCAGTAGTATAGGGGGAGGGGTTGGCTACACCTTC. Translated: CASSIGGGVGYTF.

By share, this clone ranks as large. CDR3 in DNA: TGTGCCAGCACCGCCGAGAAGGGGAACTACAATGAGCAGTTCTTC. Translation gives CASTAEKGNYNEQFF. The chain recombines TRBV2 with TRBJ2-1; D is perhaps TRBD1 (5 bases). Deletions cut 7 bases from V and 3 bases from J, with 16 bases between. Germline V gene lookup returns CDR1 SNHLY and CDR2 FYNNEI. CDR3 length equals 15 residues.

About this clone itself: Other DNA sequences in the same sample also yield this CDR3. The CDR3 DNA sequence: TGTGCCAGCAGCGTAGCTAGCGCCTCCTACAATGAGCAGTTCTTC. It is translated as CASSVASASYNEQFF. The gene calls are TRBV9 and TRBJ2-1; perhaps TRBD2 as D (6 bases). Looked up from germline, CDR1 is SGDLS and CDR2 is YYNGEE. The CDR3 extends over 15 amino acids. V lost 0 bases, J lost 0 bases, and 7 bases lay in between.

By share, this clone counts as hyperexpanded (1% or more). The V call is TRBV19, the J call TRBJ1-1; D not resolved. The CDR3 runs 13 residues. The germline CDR1 and CDR2 sequences are LNHDA and SQIVND (reference sequence). Trimming pared 7 bases from V and 1 base from J, leaving 10 bases between. CDR3 nucleotides: TGTGCCAGTAACACCGCGGGGAACACTGAAGCTTTCTTT. As protein: CASNTAGNTEAFF.

This clone was counted only a few times. The gene calls are TRBV12-3 or TRBV12-4 and TRBJ2-2; D perhaps matches TRBD2 (5 bases). CDR3 length: 13 residues. The V end lost 7 bases, the J end lost 7 bases, and 13 bases lay between the germline ends. The DNA for the CDR3 is TGTGCCAGCATTACCACACGGGACGGGGAGCTGTTTTTT. Residues: CASITTRDGELFF.

For this clone: This sample also contains other DNA sequences that code for the same CDR3. The rearrangement links TRBV19 to TRBJ1-4; no clear D. The V gene's germline CDR1 is LNHDA and CDR2 SQIVND (reference sequence). The CDR3 covers 15 residues. The V gene lost 6 bases and the J gene lost 1 base, with 12 bases spanning the gap. CDR3 nucleotide sequence: TGTGCCAGTAGCGAAACAACGGTAACTAATGAAAAACTGTTTTTT. Translated: CASSETTVTNEKLFF.

By its share, this clone is medium-sized (0.01 to 0.1%). The chain couples TRBV10-3 to TRBJ2-7; weak D call: TRBD2 (7 bases). Germline assignment: CDR1 ENHRY and CDR2 SYGVKD. Trimming cost V 11 bases and J 2 bases, with 16 bases left between them. This CDR3 has 13 amino acids. The CDR3 region has the DNA TGTGCCCTAAAAGGGGGGGACCCCTACGAGCAGTACGTC. It yields the protein CALKGGDPYEQYV.

By share, this clone counts as large. The chain employs TRBV7-2 and TRBJ2-1; 10 positions agree with TRBD2. The CDR3 is 19 amino acids. The V and J ends lost 5 bases and 4 bases, in that order; junction bases with no gene match: 17. Germline lookup yields CDR1 SGHTA and CDR2 FQGNSA. In DNA form, the CDR3 reads TGTGCCAGCAGCCCCACCGACAGGTACCAAGCGGGAGGGTACAATGAGCAGTTCTTC. This gives the protein CASSPTDRYQAGGYNEQFF. The entire variable domain, with the rest obtained from reference TRBV7-2 and TRBJ2-1, is as follows: GAGVSQSPSNKVTEKGKDVELRCDPISGHTALYWYRQSLGQGLEFLIYFQGNSAPDKSGLPSDRFSAERTGGSVSTLTIQRTQQEDSAVYLCASSPTDRYQAGGYNEQFFGPGTRLTVL.

This clone is medium-sized. V and J are TRBV19 and TRBJ1-3; 8 bases are a match to TRBD1. CDR3 length equals 15 residues. The junction had 6 bases not matched to a gene; V was cut back by 4 bases and J by 4 bases. Germline loops: CDR1 LNHDA, CDR2 SQIVND (reference sequence). CDR3 sequence: CASSTTGVKGNTIYF. The CDR3 DNA reads TGTGCCAGTAGTACGACAGGGGTTAAAGGAAACACCATATATTTT.

Judged by abundance, this clone is large. The chain joins TRBV5-6 to TRBJ2-5; either TRBD1 or TRBD2 may fit D (5 bases each). Deletions cut 2 bases from V and 5 bases from J, with 13 bases between. Germline CDR1 is SGHDT and CDR2 is YYEEEE. The CDR3 loop spans 14 amino acids. The CDR3 bases are TGTGCCAGCAGCTTTGGGGGACGTGGGGAGACCCAGTACTTC. This sequence encodes CASSFGGRGETQYF. The full variable domain, in which reference TRBV5-6 and TRBJ2-5 provide the parts outside the CDR3, is DAGVTQSPTHLIKTRGQQVTLRCSPKSGHDTVSWYQQALGQGPQFIFQYYEEEERQRGNFPDRFSGHQFPNYSSELNVNALLLGDSALYLCASSFGGRGETQYFGPGTRLLVL.

Sample share makes this clone medium-sized (0.01 to 0.1%). The chain links TRBV7-2 to TRBJ2-2; 8 nucleotides align to TRBD1. V lost 5 bases, J lost 5 bases, and 4 bases stayed unmatched. CDR1 is SGHTA and CDR2 is FQGNSA in the germline V gene. This CDR3 is 14 amino acids long. The CDR3 here is CASSPTGGTGELFF. The CDR3 nucleotides are TGTGCCAGCAGCCCTACAGGGGGTACCGGGGAGCTGTTTTTT.

The chain combines TRBV6-2 or TRBV6-3 with TRBJ1-6, with D uncertain. This CDR3 comprises 15 residues. The germline CDR1 and CDR2 sequences are MNHEY and SVGEGT. V dropped 0 bases and J dropped 8 bases, with 11 bases sitting between them. The CDR3 nucleotides are TGTGCCAGCAGTTACTCGGGTTCGGCATATTCACCCCTCCACTTT. Translated: CASSYSGSAYSPLHF.

Details on this clone: One end of the junction varies from germline; a read error may be responsible. The V and J genes are TRBV7-9 and TRBJ1-2; D is possibly TRBD1 (5 bases). The CDR3 is 19 amino acids. Germline assignment: CDR1 SEHNR and CDR2 FQNEAQ (reference sequence). The CDR3 DNA reads TGTCCCAGCAGCTTGCCCGACGGGGGGGGGAATTTGATAGCGTATGGCTACACCTTC. It yields the protein CPSSLPDGGGNLIAYGYTF. The full variable domain, its missing parts supplied by reference TRBV7-9 and TRBJ1-2, is DTGVSQNPRHKITKRGQNVTFRCDPISEHNRLYWYRQTLGQGPEFLTYFQNEAQLEKSRLLSDRFSAERPKGSFSTLEIQRTEQGDSAMYLCPSSLPDGGGNLIAYGYTFGSGTRLTVV.

The chain combines TRBV5-6 with TRBJ2-5; 12 nucleotides agree with TRBD2. Germline V gives CDR1 SGHDT, CDR2 YYEEEE. This CDR3 has 17 amino acids. V was clipped by 3 bases and J by 3 bases; unmatched bases: 9. The CDR3: CASSWSGLAGGKETQYF. The CDR3 coding sequence is TGTGCCAGCAGCTGGAGTGGGCTAGCGGGAGGGAAAGAGACCCAGTACTTC.

This clone came up a few times. Additional DNA sequences in this sample encode the identical CDR3. The chain carries TRBV11-2 and TRBJ1-6, with D possibly being TRBD1 (5 bases). Germline CDR1 and CDR2: SGHAT and FQNNGV. V was cut by 5 bases and J by 10 bases, with 12 bases left in between. CDR3 length: 13 amino acids. The DNA for the CDR3 is TGTGCCAGCAGCGGGACGGTCGGATCACCCCTCCACTTT. This sequence encodes CASSGTVGSPLHF.

This clone is categorized as large. The chain carries TRBV2 and TRBJ1-2; the D gene is possibly TRBD1 (6 bases). Per germline, CDR1 SNHLY and CDR2 FYNNEI. This CDR3 contains 14 residues. The V gene lost 3 bases and the J gene lost 4 bases, with 12 bases spanning the gap. The CDR3 sequence: CASSDQGNRYGYTF. Written as DNA, the CDR3 is TGTGCCAGCAGTGACCAGGGGAATCGCTATGGCTACACCTTC. The entire variable domain, with the rest obtained from reference TRBV2 and TRBJ1-2, is as follows: EPEVTQTPSHQVTQMGQEVILRCVPISNHLYFYWYRQILGQKVEFLVSFYNNEISEKSEIFDDQFSVERPDGSNFTLKIRSTKLEDSAMYFCASSDQGNRYGYTFGSGTRLTVV.

This clone showed up just a few times. The chain combines TRBV30 with TRBJ2-7; TRBD1 matches at 9 bases. Looked up from germline, CDR1 is GTSNPN and CDR2 is SVGIG (reference sequence). J was trimmed by 3 bases and V by 2 bases; bases with no gene match: 5. This CDR3 comprises 14 residues. CDR3 loop: CAWSRGQGNYEQYF. The DNA of the CDR3 is TGTGCCTGGAGTCGGGGACAGGGTAACTACGAGCAGTACTTC.

By proportion, this clone is medium-sized (0.01 to 0.1%). This chain uses TRBV2 with TRBJ1-6; 7 bases line up with TRBD1. In germline, CDR1 is SNHLY, CDR2 FYNNEI. Trimming cost V 6 bases and J 10 bases; bases outside gene matches: 9. The CDR3 totals 14 residues. CDR3 amino acids: CASSATGERSPLHF. The CDR3 bases are TGTGCCAGCAGCGCCACAGGGGAAAGATCACCCCTCCACTTT.

In this sample, this clone is large (0.1 to 1%). The V gene is TRBV4-2, the J gene TRBJ1-5; TRBD1 matches 7 bases. Per the germline V gene, CDR1 is LGHNA and CDR2 is YNFKEQ. This CDR3 spans 18 amino acids. With 3 bases clipped from V and 7 bases from J, the junction kept 18 bases outside the gene matches. Here the CDR3 reads CASSHDSEGARPGQPQHF. The CDR3 DNA reads TGTGCCAGCAGCCATGATTCTGAGGGGGCGCGGCCGGGACAGCCCCAGCATTTT.

Within the sample, this clone is medium-sized. The V call is TRBV7-9, the J call TRBJ1-2; no clear D. The ends were cut back, 5 bases at V and 0 bases at J, with 7 bases in the middle. Germline CDR1 and CDR2: SEHNR and FQNEAQ (reference sequence). The CDR3 covers 13 residues. The DNA of the CDR3 is TGTGCCAGCAGCGGATCTGCTAACTATGGCTACACCTTC. As protein: CASSGSANYGYTF. Variable domain in full (rest from reference TRBV7-9 and TRBJ1-2): DTGVSQNPRHKITKRGQNVTFRCDPISEHNRLYWYRQTLGQGPEFLTYFQNEAQLEKSRLLSDRFSAERPKGSFSTLEIQRTEQGDSAMYLCASSGSANYGYTFGSGTRLTVV.

Sample share makes this clone large. This chain connects TRBV2 to TRBJ2-2; 12 bases line up with TRBD2. V was clipped by 2 bases and J by 8 bases; unmatched bases: 0. The CDR3 has 14 amino acids. Germline V CDR1 and CDR2: SNHLY, FYNNEI. CDR3 amino acids: CASSETSGRGELFF. The CDR3 DNA reads as TGTGCCAGCAGTGAAACTAGCGGGAGGGGGGAGCTGTTTTTT.

In this sample, this clone turned up a few times. Other DNA sequences from this sample encode an identical CDR3 as well. The V call is TRBV9, the J call TRBJ2-1; tentatively, D is TRBD2 (5 bases). V was trimmed by 0 bases and J by 3 bases, leaving 10 bases between them. Germline lookup yields CDR1 SGDLS and CDR2 YYNGEE. The CDR3 contains 15 residues. Here the CDR3 reads CASSVATGSYNEQFF. In nucleotides, the CDR3 is TGTGCCAGCAGCGTAGCTACGGGGAGCTACAATGAGCAGTTCTTC.

J is TRBJ2-1 and V is TRBV5-4, with TRBD2 as a possible D gene (5 bases). Germline CDR1 and CDR2: SGHNT and YYREEE (reference sequence). Trimming took 0 bases from V and 3 from J, leaving 10 bases between them. This CDR3 has 15 amino acids. CDR3 region: CASSLGGRVYNEQFF. The CDR3 coding sequence is TGTGCCAGCAGCTTGGGTGGGAGAGTCTACAATGAGCAGTTCTTC.

This clone qualifies as large. The genes are TRBV2 and TRBJ1-4; no definite D call. The CDR3 loop spans 13 amino acids. V was clipped by 6 bases and J by 8 bases, with 13 bases between them. Germline-derived CDR1 and CDR2 are SNHLY and FYNNEI. The CDR3 DNA reads as TGTGCCAGCAGCCTCCGTGATTGGGAAAAACTGTTTTTT. Translated, it gives CASSLRDWEKLFF.

By share of the sample, this clone is medium-sized. The chain has TRBV2 and TRBJ1-1, with D uncertain. Trimming took off 3 bases at V and 5 bases at J, with 4 bases between the two ends. Germline V gene data show CDR1 as SNHLY and CDR2 as FYNNEI. CDR3 size: 11 residues. The CDR3 spells CASSERTEAFF. Here the CDR3 DNA reads TGTGCCAGCAGTGAGAGAACTGAAGCTTTCTTT.

This clone is classed as large. This sequence joins TRBV7-9 and TRBJ1-4; D uncertain. CDR1 and CDR2 (germline): SEHNR, FQNEAQ (reference sequence). Trimming removed 6 bases at V and 8 bases at J, with 13 bases between. The CDR3 extends over 13 amino acids. The CDR3 region is CASRVGSREKLFF. The CDR3 DNA follows: TGTGCCAGCAGGGTTGGGTCAAGGGAAAAACTGTTTTTT. The variable domain in full, with the rest retrieved from reference TRBV7-9 and TRBJ1-4, is DTGVSQNPRHKITKRGQNVTFRCDPISEHNRLYWYRQTLGQGPEFLTYFQNEAQLEKSRLLSDRFSAERPKGSFSTLEIQRTEQGDSAMYLCASRVGSREKLFFGSGTQLSVL.

Sample share makes this clone medium-sized. This sequence joins TRBV19 and TRBJ1-4, with D possibly being TRBD1 (5 bases). This CDR3 comprises 15 residues. V was shortened by 5 bases and J by 4 bases, with 14 bases between the two germline ends. Germline CDR1 is LNHDA and CDR2 is SQIVND (reference sequence). The DNA for the CDR3 is TGTGCCAGTAGTCCCTCCGACAGACATAATGAAAAACTGTTTTTT. Amino acids: CASSPSDRHNEKLFF.

By its share, this clone is large. The CDR3, as DNA: TGTGCCAGCAGCAAAGAAGGGCAGCCCCAGCATTTT. It codes for CASSKEGQPQHF. The chain carries TRBV6-2 or TRBV6-3 and TRBJ1-5; D is uncertain. Trimming stripped 6 bases from V and 7 bases from J, with 10 bases between. CDR3 length: 12 amino acids. From germline, CDR1 is MNHEY and CDR2 SVGEGT.